This is a list of T cell receptor beta chains from one sample in a study of OX40 agonist ivuxolimab in advanced cancers. Only in-frame clones appear in the TCRdb table, and some are missing; sequencing was by immunoSEQ multiplex PCR. Of fewer than 120,000 clones in the sample, approximately 90% were seen once. Sequenced material: CD4+ or CD8+ T cells sorted from blood, taken in a trial of the OX40 agonist ivuxolimab. The receptors come from an adult with an advanced solid tumor such as melanoma, head and neck, liver or kidney cancer. CDR3s include the opening cysteine and the closing phenylalanine or tryptophan. The D gene is left open where the match is weak. The size entry is marked missing in some rows and otherwise reads once, few, many or a size class.

>TRBJ1-2|-|TRBV29-1|-
TGCAGCGTTGTCAGGGCGGCCGGCTACACCTTC
CSVVRAAGYTF
>TRBJ1-1|-|TRBV28|-
TGTGCCAGCAGTCGGACCCGGGGCGCCCCTAGTGACGCTGAAGCTTTCTTT
CASSRTRGAPSDAEAFF
>TRBJ1-2|-|TRBV7-2|-
TGTGCCAGCAGCTTAATAGTAAATTTCTATGGCTACACCTTC
CASSLIVNFYGYTF
>TRBJ2-3|-|TRBV7-2|-
TGTGCCAGCAGCTTAGATCGCGTCGGGGCCCAGTATTTT
CASSLDRVGAQYF
>TRBJ2-5|TRBD2|TRBV19|-
TGTGCCAGTAGTCCAGATAGGACTAGCGGGGGGAAAACCCAGTACTTC
CASSPDRTSGGKTQYF
>TRBJ1-2|-|TRBV5-4|once
TGTGCCAGCAGCTTGGAGGTCAGTAGCAGCGATGGCTACACCTTC
CASSLEVSSSDGYTF
>TRBJ1-1|TRBD1|TRBV7-2|-
TGTGCCAGCAGCTTCAATCCCACCGACAGGGGGCACACTGAAGCTTTCTTT
CASSFNPTDRGHTEAFF
>TRBJ2-5|-|TRBV7-9|-
TGTGCCAGCAGCTTAGGGGGGGCGGAAGAGACCCAGTACTTC
CASSLGGAEETQYF
>TRBJ1-6|TRBD1|TRBV5-5|-
TGTGCCAGCAGCTCTCCGGGACAGGGACCTAATTCACCCCTCCACTTT
CASSSPGQGPNSPLHF
>TRBJ2-7|-|TRBV7-9|-
TGTGCCAGCAGCTTACGTACCCGCGCACGTCCTTACGAGCAGTACTTC
CASSLRTRARPYEQYF
>TRBJ1-1|TRBD1|TRBV7-2|-
TGTGCCAGCAGCGGAGGGGGCGTAGGGACTGAAGCTTTCTTT
CASSGGGVGTEAFF
>TRBJ2-1|-|TRBV30|-
TGTGCCTGGAGTAAACCGTGGACGGACTACAATGAGCAGTTCTTC
CAWSKPWTDYNEQFF
>TRBJ2-2|TRBD1|TRBV2|-
TGTGCCAGCAAGGACAGGGCGGGCACCGGGGAGCTGTTTTTT
CASKDRAGTGELFF
>TRBJ1-1|TRBD1|TRBV28|-
TGTGCCAGCAGTCTCCCCACTGCCGGGACAGGGGAGGCTTTCTTT
CASSLPTAGTGEAFF
>TRBJ1-3|-|TRBV28|-
TGTGCCAGCAGTTTCCATTTCAACACCATATATTTT
CASSFHFNTIYF